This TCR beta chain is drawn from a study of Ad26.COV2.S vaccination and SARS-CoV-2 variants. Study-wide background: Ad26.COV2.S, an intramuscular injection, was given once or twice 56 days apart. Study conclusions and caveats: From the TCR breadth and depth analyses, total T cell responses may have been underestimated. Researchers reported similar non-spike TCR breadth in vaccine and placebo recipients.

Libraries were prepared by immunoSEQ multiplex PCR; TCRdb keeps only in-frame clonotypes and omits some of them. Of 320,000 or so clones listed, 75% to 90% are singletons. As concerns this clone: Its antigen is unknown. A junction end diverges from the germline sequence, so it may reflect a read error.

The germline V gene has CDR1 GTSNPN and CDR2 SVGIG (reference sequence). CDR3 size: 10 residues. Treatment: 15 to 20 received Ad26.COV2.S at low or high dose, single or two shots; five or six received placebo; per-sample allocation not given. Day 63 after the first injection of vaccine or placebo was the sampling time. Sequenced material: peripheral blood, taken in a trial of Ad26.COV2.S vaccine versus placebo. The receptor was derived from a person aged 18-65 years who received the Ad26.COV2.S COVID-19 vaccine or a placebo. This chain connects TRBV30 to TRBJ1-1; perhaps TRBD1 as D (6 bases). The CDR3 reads CAWSQGRGGF. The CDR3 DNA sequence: TGTGCCTGGAGTCAGGGGCGGGGGGGTTTT.